What follows describes a single TCR beta chain. Its target is unknown. This specimen comes from a study of post-analysis software for immune sequencing data. Study-level background: Relapsing-remitting, secondary progressive and progressive-relapsing forms made up the multiple sclerosis disease courses.

cDNA libraries of TCR beta carried unique molecular identifiers. Roughly 500,000 cDNA molecules were recovered from an input of about 0.95 to 11 million T cells. TCRdb reprocessed the PCR reads with MiXCR, giving one entry per CDR3 protein. Here the sample spans fewer than 850,000 distinct CDR3 sequences, 25% to 30% being singletons. In germline, CDR1 is LNHNV, CDR2 YYDKDF (reference sequence). V was shortened by 6 bases and J by 5 bases, with 13 bases between the two germline ends. CDR3 length: 13 amino acids. Study-wide results and limits: F measure grouped same-batch samples tightly together. Patients showed TRBV5-6, TRBV5-1 and TRBV20-1 among 4 or 5 TRBV segments more frequent than in controls. Normalized Chao1 diversity was significantly reduced in patients versus controls.

Material for sequencing was blood. The chain links TRBV15 to TRBJ1-1; D uncertain. The sequence was obtained from a girl aged 5 to 17 with multiple sclerosis. The CDR3 DNA sequence: TGTGCCACCAGACACCGCGGGATGACTGAAGCTTTCTTT. It translates to CATRHRGMTEAFF.